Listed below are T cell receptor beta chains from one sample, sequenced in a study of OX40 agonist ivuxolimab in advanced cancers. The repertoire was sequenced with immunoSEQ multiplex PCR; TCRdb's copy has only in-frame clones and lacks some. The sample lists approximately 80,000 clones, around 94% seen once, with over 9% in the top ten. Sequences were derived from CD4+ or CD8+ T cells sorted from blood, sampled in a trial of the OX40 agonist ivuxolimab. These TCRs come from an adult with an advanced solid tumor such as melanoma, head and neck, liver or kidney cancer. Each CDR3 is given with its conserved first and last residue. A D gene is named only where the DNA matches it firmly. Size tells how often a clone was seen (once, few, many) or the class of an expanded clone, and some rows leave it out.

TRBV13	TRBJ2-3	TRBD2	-	TGTGCCAGCAGCCCCCAGACTAGCGGAATCACAGATACGCAGTATTTT	CASSPQTSGITDTQYF
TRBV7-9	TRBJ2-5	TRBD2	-	TGTGCCAGCAGCCCCGGACTAGCGGGGGGCCTGCAAGAGACCCAGTACTTC	CASSPGLAGGLQETQYF
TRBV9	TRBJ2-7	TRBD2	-	TGTGCCAGCAGCCCAAGCGGAGCGGGAGGAGTATACGAGCAGTACTTC	CASSPSGAGGVYEQYF
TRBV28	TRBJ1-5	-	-	TGTGCCAGCAGTTTATACGGAGATCGGCCCCAGCATTTT	CASSLYGDRPQHF
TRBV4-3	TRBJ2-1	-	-	TGCGCCAGCAGCCAAGCGGCAGGAGAAAATGAGCAGTTCTTC	CASSQAAGENEQFF
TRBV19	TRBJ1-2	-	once	TGTGCCAGTAGTATAGCCCGCGGCGATATTTATGGCTACACCTTC	CASSIARGDIYGYTF
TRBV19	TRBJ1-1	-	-	TGTGCCAGTAGAACAGGGTCCACTGAAGCTTTCTTT	CASRTGSTEAFF
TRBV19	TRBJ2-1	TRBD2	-	TGTGCCAGTAGAAGCGGGAGGGCCAACAATGAGCAGTTCTTC	CASRSGRANNEQFF
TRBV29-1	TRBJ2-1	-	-	TGCAGCGTTGTGGTTAGTCTGGGCAATGAGCAGTTCTTC	CSVVVSLGNEQFF
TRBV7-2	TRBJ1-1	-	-	TGTGCCAGCAGCTTAGTCGCGATGGGGCTAGGGGACACTGAAGCTTTCTTT	CASSLVAMGLGDTEAFF
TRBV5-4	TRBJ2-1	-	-	TGTGCCAGCAGCCTATCAAGTTTTAACAATGAGCAGTTCTTC	CASSLSSFNNEQFF
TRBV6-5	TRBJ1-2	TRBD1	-	TGTGCCAGCAGTTTTGGGACAGGGAGCTACACCTTC	CASSFGTGSYTF
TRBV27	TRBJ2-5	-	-	TGTGCCAGCAGTTTAATAGGGATGGGGGAGACCCAGTACTTC	CASSLIGMGETQYF
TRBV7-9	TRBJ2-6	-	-	TGTGCCAGCAGCTTAGAACAGGGGACTATCATCTCTGGGGCCAACGTCCTGACTTTC	CASSLEQGTIISGANVLTF
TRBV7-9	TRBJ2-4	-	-	TGTGCCAGTCGCGAGGAGGTACAAAACATTCAGTACTTC	CASREEVQNIQYF
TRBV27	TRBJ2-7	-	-	TGTGCCAGCAGTTTATCAAACTCCCCGTACGAGCAGTACTTC	CASSLSNSPYEQYF
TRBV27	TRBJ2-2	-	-	TGTGCCAGCACTTGGGGAGGAGGCACCGGGGAGCTGTTTTTT	CASTWGGGTGELFF
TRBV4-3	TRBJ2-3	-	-	TGCGCCAGCAGCCAAGACCAGCAATATCCAACAGATACGCAGTATTTT	CASSQDQQYPTDTQYF
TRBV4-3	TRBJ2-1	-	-	TGCGCCAGCACTGAGCGGGTTCTTTCCTACAATGAGCAGTTCTTC	CASTERVLSYNEQFF
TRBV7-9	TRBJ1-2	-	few	TGTGCCAGCACCGGGGAGGAGGGTGGCTACACCTTC	CASTGEEGGYTF
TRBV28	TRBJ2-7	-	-	TGTGCCAGCAGTTTAGGAGCCTACGAGCAGTACTTC	CASSLGAYEQYF
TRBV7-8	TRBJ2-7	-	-	TGTGCCAGCAGCTTACCAGCAGAAGATCCGTCCTACGAGCAGTACTTC	CASSLPAEDPSYEQYF
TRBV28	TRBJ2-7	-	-	TGTGCCAGCAGTTTAAATCTAGGCTTTAGCTCCTACGAGCAGTACTTC	CASSLNLGFSSYEQYF
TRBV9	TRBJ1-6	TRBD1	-	TGTGCCAGCAGCGAGGGGGACAGGGACACCTCACCCCTCCACTTT	CASSEGDRDTSPLHF
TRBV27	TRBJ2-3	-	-	TGTGCCAGCAGTTTATCCCCCCGAACTGGGCAGTATTTT	CASSLSPRTGQYF
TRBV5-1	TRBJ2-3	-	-	TGCGCCAGCAGTTCGGACGGACTGGGCACAGATACGCAGTATTTT	CASSSDGLGTDTQYF
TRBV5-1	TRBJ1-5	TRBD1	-	TGCGCCAGCAGTCCAGGGGGCTTAAATCAGCCCCAGCATTTT	CASSPGGLNQPQHF
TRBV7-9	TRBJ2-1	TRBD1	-	TGTGCCAGCAGCCACCGGGACAGACCCTACAATGAGCAGTTCTTC	CASSHRDRPYNEQFF
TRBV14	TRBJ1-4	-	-	TGTGCCAGCAGCGCCCAGGGAGGGTCCGTTCAGGAAAAACTGTTTTTT	CASSAQGGSVQEKLFF
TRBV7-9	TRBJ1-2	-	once	TGTGCCAGCAGCTTAGGAGGGGGACACGAGGCCTATGGCTACACCTTC	CASSLGGGHEAYGYTF
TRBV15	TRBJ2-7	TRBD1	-	TGTGCCACCAGCAGACAGACAGGGTCTGCCTACGAGCAGTACTTC	CATSRQTGSAYEQYF
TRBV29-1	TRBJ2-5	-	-	TGCAGCGTTGATAAGGTAGATCAAACCCAGTACTTC	CSVDKVDQTQYF
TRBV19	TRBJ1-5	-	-	TGTGCCAGTAGTCTCCGAGGAGATCAGCCCCAGCATTTT	CASSLRGDQPQHF
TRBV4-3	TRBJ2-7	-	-	TGCGCCAGCAGCCCAGAGCGGGTGGGTTTGGACGAGCAGTACTTC	CASSPERVGLDEQYF
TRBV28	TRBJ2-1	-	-	TGTGCCAGCAGTTTACGGGGCTACAATGAGCAGTTCTTC	CASSLRGYNEQFF
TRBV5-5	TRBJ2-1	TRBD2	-	TGTGCCAGCAGCTTGTTTCTAGCGGGGGGCTATGAGCAGTTCTTC	CASSLFLAGGYEQFF
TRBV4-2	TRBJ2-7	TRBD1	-	TGTGCCAGCAGCTGGGGGACAGGGAACTACGAGCAGTACTTC	CASSWGTGNYEQYF
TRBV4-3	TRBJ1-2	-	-	TGCGCCAGCAGCCAAGATGGGACTCCTAGCTATGGCTACACCTTC	CASSQDGTPSYGYTF
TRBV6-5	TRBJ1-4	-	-	TGTGCCAGCAGTTACTCGGGGTACAACCGAAATGAAAAACTGTTTTTT	CASSYSGYNRNEKLFF
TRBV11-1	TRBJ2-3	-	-	TGTGCCAGCAGCCAGCCTTTGAGGGAAAGCACAGATACGCAGTATTTT	CASSQPLRESTDTQYF
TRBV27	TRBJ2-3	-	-	TGTGCCAGCAGTTTATCGGTCGACACAGATACGCAGTATTTT	CASSLSVDTDTQYF
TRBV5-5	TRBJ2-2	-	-	TGTGCCAGCAGCCCCAGGGCCCTCGGTGCACCGAACACCGGGGAGCTGTTTTTT	CASSPRALGAPNTGELFF
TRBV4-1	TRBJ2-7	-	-	TGCGCCAGCAGCCAAGATGGGTACGAGCAGTACTTC	CASSQDGYEQYF
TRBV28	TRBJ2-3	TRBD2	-	TGTGCCAGCAGTTTGACTAGCGGGAGCTCAGATACGCAGTATTTT	CASSLTSGSSDTQYF
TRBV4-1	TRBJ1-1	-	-	TGCGCCAGCAGCTATACCGCGTGGGGGGAGGCTTTCTTT	CASSYTAWGEAFF
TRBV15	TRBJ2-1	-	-	TGTGCCACCAGCAGAGTCCTAGCCTCCTACAATGAGCAGTTCTTC	CATSRVLASYNEQFF
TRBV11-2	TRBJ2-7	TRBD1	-	TGTGCCAGCAGCTTAACCCCGGGACAGACCTACGAGCAGTACTTC	CASSLTPGQTYEQYF
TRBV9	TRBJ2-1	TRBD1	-	TGTGCCAGCAGCAACGGGGACAGGGGGCGCGAAGTGCAGTTCTTC	CASSNGDRGREVQFF
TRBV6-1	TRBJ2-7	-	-	TGTGCCACTAGGGACTGGACCTACGAGCAGTACTTC	CATRDWTYEQYF
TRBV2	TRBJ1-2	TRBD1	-	TGTGCCAGCAGGGCGACAGGGGGCGCTGGGGGCTACACCTTC	CASRATGGAGGYTF
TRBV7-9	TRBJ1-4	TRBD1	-	TGTGCCAGCAGCTTAGCCCAAACGACAGGGTTGCATGAAAAACTGTTTTTT	CASSLAQTTGLHEKLFF